Each of the 22 T cell receptor beta chains below was sequenced from the same sample in a study of cytomegalovirus exposure and HLA in healthy donors. Sequencing was performed with immunoSEQ multiplex PCR; in TCRdb, only in-frame clones are kept and a portion is missing. The table lists around 200,000 clones, about 91% of them singletons. Input material: PBMCs. These TCRs come from a woman between 18 and 30 years old in good health and CMV-seronegative.

This rearrangement joins TRBV19 to TRBJ1-5; the match to TRBD1 covers 8 bases. The CDR3 is 15 amino acids. Unmatched junction bases numbered 8, after V lost 7 bases and J lost 3 bases. Germline lookup yields CDR1 LNHDA and CDR2 SQIVND (reference sequence). The chain's CDR3 is CASKDRTGINQPQHF. The DNA of the CDR3 is TGTGCCAGTAAAGATAGGACAGGGATCAATCAGCCCCAGCATTTT.

This chain uses TRBV4-1 with TRBJ2-5; TRBD1 matches at 11 bases. CDR1 and CDR2 from the germline V gene are MGHRA and YSYEKL. The CDR3 consists of 17 residues. V gave up 0 bases and J gave up 5 bases; unmatched junction bases: 8. The CDR3 protein is CASSQDRDRGSGETQYF. The DNA for the CDR3 is TGCGCCAGCAGCCAAGATCGGGACAGGGGGAGCGGGGAGACCCAGTACTTC.

As for this clone: This same CDR3 is encoded by further DNA sequences in the sample. Here the CDR3 reads CASSLFGGYEQYF. In DNA form, the CDR3 reads TGTGCCAGCAGTTTATTCGGGGGTTACGAGCAGTACTTC. V usage is TRBV28 and J usage is TRBJ2-7; D may be TRBD2 (6 bases). CDR1 is MDHEN and CDR2 is SYDVKM in the germline V gene. This CDR3 comprises 13 residues. The V end lost 1 base, the J end lost 4 bases, and 8 bases lay between the germline ends. The complete variable domain, with remaining parts taken from reference TRBV28 and TRBJ2-7, reads DVKVTQSSRYLVKRTGEKVFLECVQDMDHENMFWYRQDPGLGLRLIYFSYDVKMKEKGDIPEGYSVSREKKERFSLILESASTNQTSMYLCASSLFGGYEQYFGPGTRLTVT.

The rearrangement links TRBV5-4 to TRBJ1-2; possibly TRBD1 for D (5 bases). There are 14 residues in the CDR3. Trimming pared 4 bases from V and 4 bases from J, leaving 14 bases between. Per germline, CDR1 SGHNT and CDR2 YYREEE (reference sequence). The CDR3 coding sequence is TGTGCCAGCAGCCTTGATGGGGGGACCTATGGCTACACCTTC. Residues: CASSLDGGTYGYTF.

J is TRBJ2-1 and V is TRBV7-6, with TRBD2 identical over 8 bases. Germline loops: CDR1 SGHVS, CDR2 FNYEAQ. V was pared by 5 bases and J by 12 bases, with 6 bases of the junction left unmatched. The CDR3 extends over 12 amino acids. CDR3 DNA: TGTGCCAGCAGCGGCACTAGCGGAGCGCAGTTCTTC. This codes for CASSGTSGAQFF.

The chain has TRBV4-1 and TRBJ2-7, with TRBD1 matching 7 bases. V trimming: 4 bases; J trimming: 0 bases; junction bases outside the gene matches: 9. The CDR3 length is 16 residues. CDR1 is MGHRA, CDR2 YSYEKL, per germline. As DNA, the CDR3 is TGCGCCAGCAGCCGACATGGGACAGCCTACTCCTACGAGCAGTACTTC. Its translation is CASSRHGTAYSYEQYF.

This clone was seen a few times. The rearrangement joins TRBV6-5 to TRBJ2-1; TRBD2 might be the D (6 bases). The V gene lost 7 bases and the J gene lost 7 bases, with 14 bases spanning the gap. This CDR3 spans 13 amino acids. Germline V gene sequence: CDR1 MNHEY, CDR2 SVGAGI. DNA of the CDR3: TGTGCCAGCACGATTAGCGGTGGGAATGAGCAGTTCTTC. Translating it yields CASTISGGNEQFF.

The V call is TRBV4-1, the J call TRBJ1-1; D unclear. This CDR3 has 13 residues. From germline, CDR1 is MGHRA and CDR2 YSYEKL. The V end was cut by 4 bases, the J end by 3 bases, with 9 bases between. The CDR3 spells CASSRRRDTEAFF. CDR3 nucleotide sequence: TGCGCCAGCAGCCGTCGACGGGACACTGAAGCTTTCTTT.

The chain recombines TRBV28 with TRBJ2-1, with 7 nucleotides matching TRBD1. This CDR3 comprises 15 residues. Germline CDR1 reads MDHEN; CDR2 reads SYDVKM. V dropped 7 bases and J dropped 0; count of bases not matched to a gene: 6. Written as DNA, the CDR3 is TGTGCCAGCAATGACAGGGTGGGCTCCTACAATGAGCAGTTCTTC. Translated: CASNDRVGSYNEQFF.

This clone has a handful of counts. The chain employs TRBV27 and TRBJ2-3; 7 bases map to TRBD1. The CDR3 is 14 amino acids. V lost 4 bases, J lost 4 bases, and 5 bases stayed unmatched. Germline values: CDR1 MNHEY, CDR2 SMNVEV (reference sequence). The CDR3 DNA reads as TGTGCCAGCAGTTATACAGGGGTGGCAGATACGCAGTATTTT. This codes for CASSYTGVADTQYF.

This chain links TRBV27 with TRBJ1-5, with unresolved D. V was clipped by 0 bases and J by 4 bases, with 10 bases between them. This CDR3 has 15 amino acids. Per the germline V gene, CDR1 is MNHEY and CDR2 is SMNVEV (reference sequence). The CDR3 protein is CASSLSVGQNQPQHF. Here the CDR3 DNA reads TGTGCCAGCAGTTTATCGGTGGGCCAGAATCAGCCCCAGCATTTT.

The chain is built from TRBV5-1 and TRBJ1-1; D is possibly TRBD1 (5 bases). The CDR3 consists of 15 residues. CDR1 is SGHRS, CDR2 YFSETQ, per germline. Trimming removed 0 bases at V and 6 bases at J, with 15 bases between. CDR3 protein: CASSLGPGRDPEAFF. CDR3 nucleotide sequence: TGCGCCAGCAGCTTGGGGCCAGGGCGGGACCCTGAAGCTTTCTTT.

The rearrangement links TRBV5-6 to TRBJ2-4; D is unclear. Trimming stripped 4 bases from V and 5 bases from J, with 10 bases between. The CDR3 extends over 13 amino acids. Germline CDR1 and CDR2: SGHDT and YYEEEE. CDR3 in amino acids: CASSPPGENIQYF. The CDR3 region has the DNA TGTGCCAGCAGCCCGCCTGGAGAAAACATTCAGTACTTC.

This chain joins TRBV4-1 and TRBJ2-1, with 8 bases matching TRBD2. Germline CDR1 reads MGHRA; CDR2 reads YSYEKL. After removal of 3 bases from V and 3 bases from J, the junction contained 10 bases not matched to a gene. This CDR3 contains 17 residues. The CDR3 spells CASSHPTASGYYNEQFF. DNA for the CDR3: TGCGCCAGCAGCCATCCCACCGCTAGCGGGTACTACAATGAGCAGTTCTTC.

The gene calls are TRBV12-5 and TRBJ2-5; 10 nucleotides align to TRBD1. The germline V gene encodes CDR1 LGHNT and CDR2 FRNRAP. The CDR3 totals 15 residues. J lost 2 bases, V lost 9 bases, and 9 bases had no gene match. Written as DNA, the CDR3 is TGTGCTAGCGGTCCGGGACAGGGGCGACAAGAGACCCAGTACTTC. Translating it yields CASGPGQGRQETQYF.

The rearrangement joins TRBV6-5 to TRBJ2-7; D might be TRBD1 (5 bases). The germline gives CDR1 MNHEY, CDR2 SVGAGI. The CDR3 is 14 residues long. V was pared by 6 bases and J by 4 bases, with 16 bases between. The DNA of the CDR3 is TGTGCCAGCAGCCTACTTATTACAGGTTACGAGCAGTACTTC. Protein product: CASSLLITGYEQYF.

V and J are TRBV21-1 and TRBJ2-3; the table's D call, TRBD1, was not checked against the DNA. TRBV21-1 is described as a pseudogene. The CDR3 spans 18 residues. CDR3 coding DNA: TGTGCCAGCAGAGGGATCGGGGACAGCAACTCGAGGACAGATACGCAGTATTTT. Translation: CASRGIGDSNSRTDTQYF.

The gene calls are TRBV2 and TRBJ2-5; 14 nucleotides align to TRBD2. V was pared by 4 bases and J by 6 bases, with 4 bases of the junction left unmatched. The germline CDR1 and CDR2 sequences are SNHLY and FYNNEI. The CDR3 has 15 amino acids. The CDR3 spells CASSGLAGGLQTQYF. CDR3 nucleotides: TGTGCCAGCAGTGGACTAGCGGGAGGGCTCCAGACCCAGTACTTC.

The chain combines TRBV5-4 with TRBJ1-2; tentatively, D is TRBD1 (5 bases). Germline values: CDR1 SGHNT, CDR2 YYREEE (reference sequence). The ends were cut back, 0 bases at V and 6 bases at J, with 24 bases in the middle. The CDR3 extends over 18 amino acids. CDR3 sequence (DNA): TGTGCCAGCAGCTTGGTGGGACTGTCGGGCTATCTCGGCCATGGCTACACCTTC. Translating it yields CASSLVGLSGYLGHGYTF.

This clone was detected only a few times. The chain has TRBV27 and TRBJ2-7; 7 nucleotides agree with TRBD1. CDR1 MNHEY and CDR2 SMNVEV come from the germline V gene (reference sequence). The CDR3 sequence is 14 residues long. The J segment lost 5 bases and the V segment lost 6 bases, leaving 10 bases of the junction unmatched. Here the CDR3 reads CASRDDDRVDEQYF. DNA for the CDR3: TGTGCCAGCAGGGACGACGACAGGGTCGACGAGCAGTACTTC.

In DNA, the CDR3 is TGTGCCAGCAGTTTGCTAGCGGGAGCCCCCAAAACCGGGGAGCTGTTTTTT. Protein: CASSLLAGAPKTGELFF. The chain employs TRBV27 and TRBJ2-2; 10 bases match TRBD2. Losses at the gene ends were 3 bases for V and 5 bases for J; bases not matched to a gene: 9. The CDR3 has 17 amino acids. CDR1 and CDR2 from the germline V gene are MNHEY and SMNVEV (reference sequence).

This chain joins TRBV10-3 and TRBJ2-7, with 10 bases matching TRBD1. The CDR3 loop spans 15 amino acids. V lost 6 bases, J lost 3 bases, and 8 bases stayed unmatched. CDR1 and CDR2 (germline): ENHRY, SYGVKD. CDR3 protein: CAISAPRDRGYEQYF. The CDR3 DNA follows: TGTGCCATCAGCGCCCCCCGGGACAGGGGCTACGAGCAGTACTTC.